This T cell receptor (beta chain) derives from a study of molecular identifiers for immune sequencing clone quantification. About this clonotype: Its cognate antigen is unknown. With a much larger clone just one base away, this may be a read error.

TCRdb used MiXCR to reprocess the PCR reads, holding one entry per CDR3 protein. The sample records about 68,000 distinct CDR3 sequences, about a sixth being singletons. CDR1 and CDR2 (germline): MNHEY, SVGEGT. This CDR3 is 12 amino acids long. Regarding the study as a whole: Identical barcode-sharing TCR molecules could lead to underestimated sizes for highly expanded clones.

This receptor was obtained from a human donor in good health. Some libraries in this study had Jurkat cell RNA spiked in. Source material: naive CD8+ T cells from blood, with Jurkat cell RNA spiked in. Subset denoted: FACS-sorted CD8+CD4-CCR7+CD45RA+ naive T cells. The chain employs TRBV6-2 or TRBV6-3 and TRBJ1-4; D uncertain. CDR3 sequence (DNA): TGTGCCAGCAGTTACTCGAGCCTGTTATTGCCTTTT. Amino acid sequence: CASSYSSLLLPF.